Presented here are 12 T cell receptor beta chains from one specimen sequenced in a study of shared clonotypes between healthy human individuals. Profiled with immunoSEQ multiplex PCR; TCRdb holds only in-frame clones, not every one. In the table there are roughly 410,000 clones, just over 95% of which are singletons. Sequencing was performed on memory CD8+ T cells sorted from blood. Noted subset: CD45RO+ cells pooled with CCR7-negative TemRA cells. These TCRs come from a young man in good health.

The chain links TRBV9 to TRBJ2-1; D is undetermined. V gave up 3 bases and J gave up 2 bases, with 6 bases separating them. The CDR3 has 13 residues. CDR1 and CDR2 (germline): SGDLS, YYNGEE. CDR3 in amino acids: CASSGPPYNEQFF. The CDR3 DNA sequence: TGTGCCAGCAGCGGTCCCCCCTACAATGAGCAGTTCTTC.

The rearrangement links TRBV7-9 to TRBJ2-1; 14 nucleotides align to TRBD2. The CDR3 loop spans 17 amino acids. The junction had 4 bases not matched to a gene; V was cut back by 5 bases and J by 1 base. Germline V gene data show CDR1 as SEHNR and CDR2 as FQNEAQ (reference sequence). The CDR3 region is CASSPRLAGGSYNEQFF. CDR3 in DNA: TGTGCCAGCAGCCCTAGACTAGCGGGAGGGTCCTACAATGAGCAGTTCTTC.

In DNA, the CDR3 is TGTGCCAGCAGCTTGTTAGACCCTGAAGCTTTCTTT. It is translated as CASSLLDPEAFF. The genes are TRBV7-9 and TRBJ1-1; no reliable D call. This CDR3 has 12 amino acids. Trimming took 3 bases from V and 6 from J, leaving 8 bases between them. Germline V gene sequence: CDR1 SEHNR, CDR2 FQNEAQ (reference sequence).

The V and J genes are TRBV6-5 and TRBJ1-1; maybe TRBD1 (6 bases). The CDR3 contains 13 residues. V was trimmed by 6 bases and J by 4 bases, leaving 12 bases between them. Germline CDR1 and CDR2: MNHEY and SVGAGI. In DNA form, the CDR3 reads TGTGCCAGCAGGCGAACAGGGAGCACTGAAGCTTTCTTT. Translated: CASRRTGSTEAFF.

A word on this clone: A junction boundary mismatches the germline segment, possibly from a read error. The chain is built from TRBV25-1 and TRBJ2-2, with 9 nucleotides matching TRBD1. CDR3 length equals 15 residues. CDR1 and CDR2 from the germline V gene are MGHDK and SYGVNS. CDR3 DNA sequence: TGTGCCAGCAGCAAGGGGACAGGGTTACACCGGGGAGCTGTTTTT. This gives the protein CASSKGTGLHRGAVF.

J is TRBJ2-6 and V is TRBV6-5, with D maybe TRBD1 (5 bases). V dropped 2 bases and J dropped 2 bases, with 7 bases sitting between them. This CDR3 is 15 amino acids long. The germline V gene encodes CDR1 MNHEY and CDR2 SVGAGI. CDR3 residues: CASSYRGTGANVLTF. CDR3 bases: TGTGCCAGCAGTTACAGGGGAACTGGGGCCAACGTCCTGACTTTC.

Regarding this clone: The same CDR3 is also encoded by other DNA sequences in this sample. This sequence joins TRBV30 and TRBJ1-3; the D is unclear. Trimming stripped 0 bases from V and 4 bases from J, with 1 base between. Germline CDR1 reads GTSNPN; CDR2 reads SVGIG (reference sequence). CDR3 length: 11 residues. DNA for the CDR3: TGTGCCTGGAGTGTAGGAAACACCATATATTTT. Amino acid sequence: CAWSVGNTIYF.

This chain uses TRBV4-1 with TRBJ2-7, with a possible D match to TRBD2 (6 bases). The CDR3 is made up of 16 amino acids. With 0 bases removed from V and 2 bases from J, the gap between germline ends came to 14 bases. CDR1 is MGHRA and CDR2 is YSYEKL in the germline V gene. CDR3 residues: CASSQDLAGLTYEQYF. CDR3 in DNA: TGCGCCAGCAGCCAAGATCTCGCGGGATTAACCTACGAGCAGTACTTC.

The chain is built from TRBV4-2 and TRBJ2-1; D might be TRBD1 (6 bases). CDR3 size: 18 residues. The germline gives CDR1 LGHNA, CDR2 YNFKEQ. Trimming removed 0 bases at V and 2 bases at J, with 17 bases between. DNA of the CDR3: TGTGCCAGCAGCCAAGATTCTGGTGGGACATCGACCTACAATGAGCAGTTCTTC. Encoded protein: CASSQDSGGTSTYNEQFF.

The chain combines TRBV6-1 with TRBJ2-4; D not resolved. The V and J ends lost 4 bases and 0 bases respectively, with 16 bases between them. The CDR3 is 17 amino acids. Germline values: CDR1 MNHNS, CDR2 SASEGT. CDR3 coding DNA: TGTGCCAGCAGTGCAACCGACGCAGGCCTAGCCAAAAACATTCAGTACTTC. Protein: CASSATDAGLAKNIQYF.

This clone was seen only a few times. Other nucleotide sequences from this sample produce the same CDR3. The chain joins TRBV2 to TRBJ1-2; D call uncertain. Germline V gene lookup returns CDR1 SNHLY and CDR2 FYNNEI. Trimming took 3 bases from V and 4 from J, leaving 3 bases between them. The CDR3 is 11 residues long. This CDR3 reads CASSEGYGYTF. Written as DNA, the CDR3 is TGTGCCAGCAGTGAGGGCTATGGCTACACCTTC.

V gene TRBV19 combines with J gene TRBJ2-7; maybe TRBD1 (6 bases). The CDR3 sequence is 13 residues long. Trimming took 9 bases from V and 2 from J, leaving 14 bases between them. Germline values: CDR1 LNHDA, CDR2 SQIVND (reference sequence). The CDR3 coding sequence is TGTGCCAGAAACCGGGACACCGCCTACGAGCAGTACTTC. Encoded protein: CARNRDTAYEQYF.